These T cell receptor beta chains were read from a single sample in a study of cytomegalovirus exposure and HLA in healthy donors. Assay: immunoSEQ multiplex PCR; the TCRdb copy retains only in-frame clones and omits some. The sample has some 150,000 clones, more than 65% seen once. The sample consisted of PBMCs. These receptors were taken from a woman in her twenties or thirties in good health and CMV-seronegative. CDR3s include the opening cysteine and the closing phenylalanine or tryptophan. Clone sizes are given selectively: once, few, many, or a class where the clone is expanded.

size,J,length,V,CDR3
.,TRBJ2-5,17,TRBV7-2,CASSSSRDRVLKETQYF
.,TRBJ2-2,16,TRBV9,CASSVAAFRDTGELFF
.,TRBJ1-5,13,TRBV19,CASKESHYQPQHF
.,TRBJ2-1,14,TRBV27,CASSMGDSYNEQFF
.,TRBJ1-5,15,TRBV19,CASSIWTGADQPQHF
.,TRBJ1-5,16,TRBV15,CATSPGTVGLNQPQHF
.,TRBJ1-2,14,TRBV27,CASSLAPRAGGYTF
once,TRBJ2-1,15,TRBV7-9,CASSPTGNSYNEQFF
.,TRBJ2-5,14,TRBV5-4,CASSIAGGQETQYF
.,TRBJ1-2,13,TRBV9,CASSVEQAYGYTF
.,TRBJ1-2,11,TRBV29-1,CSVQGSLGYTF
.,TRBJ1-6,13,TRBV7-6,CASSSTGNSPLHF
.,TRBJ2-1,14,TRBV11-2,CASSLVGGRNEQFF
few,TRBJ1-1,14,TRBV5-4,CASTTGQLNTEAFF
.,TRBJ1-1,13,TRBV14,CASSPLRQSSAIF
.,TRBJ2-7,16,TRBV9,CASSGDGTFPSYEQYF
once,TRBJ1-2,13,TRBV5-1,CASSFEGDYGYTF
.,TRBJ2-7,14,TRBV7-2,CASGVSVGGYEQYF
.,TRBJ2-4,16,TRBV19,CASKGDRGIAKNIQYF
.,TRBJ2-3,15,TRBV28,CASSLYRVGTDTQYF
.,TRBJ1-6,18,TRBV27,CASSVLPGGRLENSPLHF
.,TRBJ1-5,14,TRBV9,CASNPTGGYQPQHF
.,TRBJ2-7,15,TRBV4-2,CASSQVRVDAYEQYF
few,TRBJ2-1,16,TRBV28,CASSSISGGSYNEQFF
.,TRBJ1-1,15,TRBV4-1,CASSPQGAMGTEAFF
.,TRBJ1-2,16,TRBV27,CASSLLPGRGPYGYTF
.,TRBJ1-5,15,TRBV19,CASSIDSEGGQPQHF
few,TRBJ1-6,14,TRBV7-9,CASSFVTGGSPLHF
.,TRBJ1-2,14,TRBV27,CASSLAHRGFGYTF
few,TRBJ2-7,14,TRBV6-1,CASRPGTGGHEQYF
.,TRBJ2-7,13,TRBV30,CAWSVAGSYEQYF
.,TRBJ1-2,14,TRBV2,CASSSERGYYGYTF
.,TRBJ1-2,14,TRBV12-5,CASGLVSGARGYTF
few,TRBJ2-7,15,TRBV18,CASSPPKGVLYEQYF
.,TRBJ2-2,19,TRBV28,CASSSPATSGGPNTGELFF
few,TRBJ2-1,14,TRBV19,CASSGQGGLVGQFF
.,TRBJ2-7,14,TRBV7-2,CASSPGTEAYEQYF
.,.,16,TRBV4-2,CASSREGEGSSYEQYF